The clone carrying this T cell receptor beta chain was detected only a few times. Its antigen is unknown. These data originate in a study of human T cells and chemical hapten exposure. About the research overall: Variability of per-sample TCR yields stemmed mainly from small differences in pooled library volume.

Time point indicated: patch test 1, 2 weeks after DPC sensitization. The treatment is: therapeutic diphenylcyclopropenone sensitization with weekly scalp DPC. The length of the CDR3 is 16 residues. Germline-derived CDR1 and CDR2 are SEHNR and FQNEAQ (reference sequence). Trimming at V came to 5 bases and at J to 2 bases, leaving 8 bases not matched to a gene. Study-level findings and limits: High-frequency TCRs, those above 1 in 1000, stayed the same after DPC sensitization.

TCRdb redid the calling of the RACE reads with MiXCR, one entry per CDR3 protein. Counted here are 380,000 or so distinct CDR3 sequences, more than 4.5% occurring once; the ten biggest clones make up about 2.1%. Source: whole blood, taken in connection with sensitization to the hapten diphenylcyclopropenone (DPC). V and J are TRBV7-9 and TRBJ1-3; 8 bases match TRBD1. The receptor was derived from a woman aged 45-65 years with alopecia areata. Some clones in this sample may be carry-over from other donors' samples. In nucleotides, the CDR3 is TGTGCCAGCAGCAGTAAAGGCAGGGGGCCTGGAAACACCATATATTTT. Amino acids: CASSSKGRGPGNTIYF.